The 15 T cell receptor beta chains listed next were all sequenced from one sample in a study of vaccination effects on CD4 cells after COVID-19. Sequencing was performed with immunoSEQ multiplex PCR; in TCRdb, only in-frame clones are kept and a portion is missing. The repertoire has around 50,000 clones, roughly three fifths of them found once; the top ten carry about 5%. For these receptors, no antigen is known. CD4+ T cells were isolated after 10 days of culture. Sequencing used CD4+ T cells from PBMCs cultured without peptide, obtained before COVID-19 vaccination. All receptors come from a human donor who received a COVID-19 vaccine.

The chain recombines TRBV28 with TRBJ1-4; D call uncertain. The CDR3 extends over 15 amino acids. Germline CDR1 reads MDHEN; CDR2 reads SYDVKM. With 7 bases removed from V and 5 bases from J, the gap between germline ends came to 17 bases. CDR3 sequence (DNA): TGTGCCAGCAAGACACCAACTCAAGCAAATGAAAAACTGTTTTTT. Translating it yields CASKTPTQANEKLFF.

This sequence joins TRBV5-4 and TRBJ1-1; D is uncertain. Trimming pared 0 bases from V and 1 base from J, leaving 13 bases between. Germline CDR1 SGHNT, CDR2 YYREEE (reference sequence). The CDR3 covers 16 residues. The DNA of the CDR3 is TGTGCCAGCAGCTTGGTACCGGTCCCAGGGAACACTGAAGCTTTCTTT. Its translation is CASSLVPVPGNTEAFF.

The chain couples TRBV18 to TRBJ1-3; 8 bases are a match to TRBD1. This CDR3 is built from 13 residues. Germline V lookup: CDR1 KGHSH, CDR2 LQKENI. The trim removed 4 bases at V and 4 bases at J, leaving 0 bases unmatched. The CDR3: CASSRDRGNTIYF. The CDR3 DNA reads as TGTGCCAGCTCACGGGACAGGGGAAACACCATATATTTT.

The genes are TRBV9 and TRBJ2-5; D gene unclear. CDR3 size: 14 residues. The germline V and J ends were trimmed by 3 bases and 4 bases, with 13 bases remaining between them. From germline, CDR1 is SGDLS and CDR2 YYNGEE. CDR3 residues: CASSASLWGETQYF. The CDR3 nucleotides are TGTGCCAGCAGCGCCTCACTATGGGGAGAGACCCAGTACTTC.

The chain links TRBV2 to TRBJ2-2; tentative D call: TRBD2 (6 bases). Germline values: CDR1 SNHLY, CDR2 FYNNEI. V gave up 0 bases and J gave up 4 bases, with 18 bases separating them. The CDR3 runs to 18 residues. The CDR3 loop is CASSEAALAHYSTGELFF. The CDR3 nucleotides are TGTGCCAGCAGTGAAGCGGCCCTAGCGCACTATTCCACCGGGGAGCTGTTTTTT.

V is TRBV5-4 and J is TRBJ2-7; 12 nucleotides line up with TRBD2. This CDR3 is 15 amino acids long. Per germline, CDR1 SGHNT and CDR2 YYREEE (reference sequence). V gave up 3 bases and J gave up 5 bases; unmatched junction bases: 6. The chain's CDR3 is CASSSSSGRVHEQYF. The CDR3 DNA is TGTGCCAGCAGCTCCTCTAGCGGGAGGGTCCACGAGCAGTACTTC.

V and J are TRBV5-1 and TRBJ2-7; TRBD1 aligns across 11 bases. The CDR3 totals 14 residues. CDR1 is SGHRS, CDR2 YFSETQ, per germline. V dropped 4 bases and J dropped 3; count of bases not matched to a gene: 3. CDR3 region: CASSLGQGGYEQYF. The CDR3 DNA reads TGCGCCAGCAGCCTGGGACAGGGGGGCTACGAGCAGTACTTC.

The chain has TRBV6-2 or TRBV6-3 and TRBJ1-1; 8 bases are a match to TRBD1. CDR1 MNHEY and CDR2 SVGEGT come from the germline V gene. Unmatched junction bases numbered 8, after V lost 5 bases and J lost 0 bases. The CDR3 extends over 16 amino acids. The CDR3 sequence is CASSDPGGQLNTEAFF. CDR3 DNA: TGTGCCAGCAGTGACCCAGGGGGCCAGTTGAACACTGAAGCTTTCTTT.

The chain is built from TRBV2 and TRBJ1-3; D remains ambiguous. The CDR3 runs 14 residues. The germline CDR1 and CDR2 sequences are SNHLY and FYNNEI. V was shortened by 7 bases and J by 1 base, with 11 bases between the two germline ends. The CDR3 loop is CASIEGQSGNTIYF. CDR3 DNA sequence: TGTGCCAGCATCGAGGGTCAGTCTGGAAACACCATATATTTT. The entire variable domain, with the rest obtained from reference TRBV2 and TRBJ1-3, is as follows: EPEVTQTPSHQVTQMGQEVILRCVPISNHLYFYWYRQILGQKVEFLVSFYNNEISEKSEIFDDQFSVERPDGSNFTLKIRSTKLEDSAMYFCASIEGQSGNTIYFGEGSWLTVV.

This CDR3 reads CASSFRDIYYSNQPQHF. The DNA of the CDR3 is TGTGCCAGCAGTTTCCGGGACATCTATTATAGCAATCAGCCCCAGCATTTT. V usage is TRBV28 and J usage is TRBJ1-5, with D possibly being TRBD1 (6 bases). Trimming shortened V by 3 bases and J by 0 bases, and 15 bases separated the two germline ends. This CDR3 comprises 17 residues. CDR1 is MDHEN and CDR2 is SYDVKM in the germline V gene.

The gene calls are TRBV6-6 and TRBJ2-4, with TRBD1 matching over 8 bases. The germline V gene has CDR1 MNHNY and CDR2 SVGAGI (reference sequence). The CDR3 runs 16 residues. V shed 6 bases, J shed 2 bases, and the junction held 9 bases outside the gene matches. The CDR3 DNA sequence: TGTGCCAGCAGACCCGGGACAGGCCAACCCAAAAACATTCAGTACTTC. Translated, it gives CASRPGTGQPKNIQYF.

This chain uses TRBV30 with TRBJ2-3; the D call may be TRBD1 or TRBD2 (6 bases each). The CDR3 covers 12 residues. CDR1 and CDR2 (germline): GTSNPN, SVGIG (reference sequence). Trimming pared 2 bases from V and 6 bases from J, leaving 9 bases between. The CDR3 reads CAWSTGRDTQYF. As DNA, the CDR3 is TGTGCCTGGAGTACAGGGAGGGATACGCAGTATTTT.

This rearrangement joins TRBV5-6 to TRBJ2-5, with D possibly TRBD1 on 6 matching bases. V shed 4 bases and J shed 0 bases, with 13 bases lying between them. From germline, CDR1 is SGHDT and CDR2 YYEEEE. The CDR3 loop spans 15 amino acids. CDR3 sequence: CASSLGQLYQETQYF. The CDR3 DNA reads TGTGCCAGCAGCCTCGGACAGTTGTACCAAGAGACCCAGTACTTC.

This sequence joins TRBV18 and TRBJ2-7; weak D call: TRBD2 (7 bases). Germline CDR1 is KGHSH and CDR2 is LQKENI. This CDR3 contains 14 residues. The V end was cut by 6 bases, the J end by 5 bases, with 17 bases between. CDR3 region: CASSRSAGANEQYF. The DNA of the CDR3 is TGTGCCAGCTCCCGATCGGCGGGGGCGAACGAGCAGTACTTC.

This clone was counted between two and nine times. The chain uses TRBV6-5 and TRBJ1-5, with 8 bases that match TRBD1. CDR3 size: 13 residues. Germline CDR1 and CDR2: MNHEY and SVGAGI. Trimming at V came to 8 bases and at J to 7 bases, leaving 7 bases not matched to a gene. DNA of the CDR3: TGTGCCAGCGACGACAGGGGAGGACAGCCCCAGCATTTT. This gives the protein CASDDRGGQPQHF.